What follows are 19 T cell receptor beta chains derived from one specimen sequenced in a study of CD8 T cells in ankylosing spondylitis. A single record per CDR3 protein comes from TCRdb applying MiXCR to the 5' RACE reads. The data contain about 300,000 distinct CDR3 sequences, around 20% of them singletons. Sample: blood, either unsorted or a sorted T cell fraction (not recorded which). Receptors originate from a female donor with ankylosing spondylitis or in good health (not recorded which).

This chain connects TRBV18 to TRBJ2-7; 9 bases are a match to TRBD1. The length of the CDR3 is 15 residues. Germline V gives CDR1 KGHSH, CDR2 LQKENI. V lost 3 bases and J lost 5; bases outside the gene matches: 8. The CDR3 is CASSPPGTGRHEQYF. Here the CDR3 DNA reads TGTGCCAGCTCACCCCCCGGGACAGGGCGCCACGAGCAGTACTTC.

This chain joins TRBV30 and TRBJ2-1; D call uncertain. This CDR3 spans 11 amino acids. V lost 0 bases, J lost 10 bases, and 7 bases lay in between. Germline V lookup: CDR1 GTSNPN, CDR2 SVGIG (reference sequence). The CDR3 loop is CAWSVAGEQFF. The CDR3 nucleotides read TGTGCCTGGAGTGTTGCCGGAGAGCAGTTCTTC.

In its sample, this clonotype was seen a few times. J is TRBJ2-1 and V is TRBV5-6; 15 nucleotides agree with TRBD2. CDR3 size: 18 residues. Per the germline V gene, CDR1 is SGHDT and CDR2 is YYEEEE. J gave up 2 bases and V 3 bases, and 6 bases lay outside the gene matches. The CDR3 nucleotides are TGTGCCAGCAGCTCCCACGGACTAGCGGGAGGGACCTACAATGAGCAGTTCTTC. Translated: CASSSHGLAGGTYNEQFF.

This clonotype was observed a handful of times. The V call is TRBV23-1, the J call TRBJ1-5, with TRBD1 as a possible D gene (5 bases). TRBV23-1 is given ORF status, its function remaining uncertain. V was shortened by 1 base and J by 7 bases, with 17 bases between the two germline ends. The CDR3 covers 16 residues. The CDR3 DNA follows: TGCGCCAGCAGTCAATGTCCTTGGGGGTGTAAGCAGCCCCAGCATTTT. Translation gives CASSQCPWGCKQPQHF.

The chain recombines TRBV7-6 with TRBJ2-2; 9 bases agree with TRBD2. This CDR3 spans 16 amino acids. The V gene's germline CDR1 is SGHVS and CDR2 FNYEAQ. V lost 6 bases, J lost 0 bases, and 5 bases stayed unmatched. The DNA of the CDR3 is TGTGCCAGCAGGACCTCTAGCGGGGCGAACACCGGGGAGCTGTTTTTT. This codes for CASRTSSGANTGELFF.

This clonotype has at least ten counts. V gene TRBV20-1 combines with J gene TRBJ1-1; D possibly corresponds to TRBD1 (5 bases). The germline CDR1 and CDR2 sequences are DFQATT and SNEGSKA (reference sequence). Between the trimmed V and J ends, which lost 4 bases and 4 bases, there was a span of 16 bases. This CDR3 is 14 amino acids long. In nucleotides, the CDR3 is TGCAGTGCTACTGGATGGGGGGGAGGCACTGAAGCTTTCTTT. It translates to CSATGWGGGTEAFF.

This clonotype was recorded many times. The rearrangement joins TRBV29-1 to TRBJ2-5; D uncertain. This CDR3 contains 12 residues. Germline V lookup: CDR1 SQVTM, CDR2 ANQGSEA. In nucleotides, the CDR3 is TGCATCGCCCTCGGAGACAAGGAGACCCAGTACTTC. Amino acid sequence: CIALGDKETQYF. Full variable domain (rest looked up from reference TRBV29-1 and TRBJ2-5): SAVISQKPSRDICQRGTSLTIQCQVDSQVTMMFWYRQQPGQSLTLIATANQGSEATYESGFVIDKFPISRPNLTFSTLTVSNMSPEDSSIYLCIALGDKETQYFGPGTRLLVL.

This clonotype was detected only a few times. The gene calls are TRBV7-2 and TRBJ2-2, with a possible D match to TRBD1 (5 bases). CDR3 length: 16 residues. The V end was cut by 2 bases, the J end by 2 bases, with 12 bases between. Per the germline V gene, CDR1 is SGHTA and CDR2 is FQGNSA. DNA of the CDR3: TGTGCCAGCAGCTTACGACCGCAGGGTAACACCGGGGAGCTGTTTTTT. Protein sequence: CASSLRPQGNTGELFF.

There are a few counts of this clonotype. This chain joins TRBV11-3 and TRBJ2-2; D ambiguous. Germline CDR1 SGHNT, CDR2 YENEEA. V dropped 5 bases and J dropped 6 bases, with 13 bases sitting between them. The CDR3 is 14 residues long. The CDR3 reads CASSLSGPAGELFF. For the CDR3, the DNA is TGTGCCAGCAGCCTCTCCGGACCGGCCGGGGAGCTGTTTTTT.

The CDR3 coding sequence is TGTGCCAGCAGTTTAGAGGGGACTCCCTTAAGGGTCGCAGATACGCAGTATTTT. It is translated as CASSLEGTPLRVADTQYF. The rearrangement uses TRBV12-3 or TRBV12-4 and TRBJ2-3; tentative D call: TRBD2 (6 bases). Trimming left V 1 base short and J 4 bases short, with 21 bases between. This CDR3 is 18 amino acids long.

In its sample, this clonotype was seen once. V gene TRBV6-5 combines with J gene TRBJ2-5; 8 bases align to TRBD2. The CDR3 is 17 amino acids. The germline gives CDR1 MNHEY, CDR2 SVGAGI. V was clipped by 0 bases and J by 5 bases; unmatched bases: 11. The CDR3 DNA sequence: TGTGCCAGCAGTTACTCGAAGTTCCCGGGAGGGTTGGAGACCCAGTACTTC. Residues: CASSYSKFPGGLETQYF.

The chain's CDR3 is CASSLMGPSGTGELFF. The CDR3 DNA reads as TGTGCCAGCAGCTTAATGGGCCCCAGTGGCACCGGGGAGCTGTTTTTT. The chain has TRBV7-3 and TRBJ2-2; no clear D. The CDR3 totals 16 residues. V lost 1 base, J lost 4 bases, and 13 bases lay in between. CDR1 is SGHTA and CDR2 is FQGTGA in the germline V gene.

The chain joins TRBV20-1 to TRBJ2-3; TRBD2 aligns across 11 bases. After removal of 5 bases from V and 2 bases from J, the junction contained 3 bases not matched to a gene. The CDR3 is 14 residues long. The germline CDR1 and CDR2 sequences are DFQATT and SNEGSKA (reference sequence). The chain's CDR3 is CSAVTSGTTDTQYF. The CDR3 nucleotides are TGCAGTGCTGTGACTAGCGGGACCACAGATACGCAGTATTTT.

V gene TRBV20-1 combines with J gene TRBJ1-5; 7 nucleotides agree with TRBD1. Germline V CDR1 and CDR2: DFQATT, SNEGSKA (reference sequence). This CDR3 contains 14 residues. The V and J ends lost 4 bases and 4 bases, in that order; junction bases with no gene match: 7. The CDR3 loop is CSATDRVVNQPQHF. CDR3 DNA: TGCAGTGCTACCGACAGGGTTGTAAATCAGCCCCAGCATTTT.

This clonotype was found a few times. In DNA, the CDR3 is TGTGCCTGGAGCGGCAATGTTGGGACCCAGTACTTC. Protein: CAWSGNVGTQYF. The V gene is TRBV30, the J gene TRBJ2-5; unclear D gene. Looked up from germline, CDR1 is GTSNPN and CDR2 is SVGIG (reference sequence). The CDR3 has 12 amino acids. V lost 3 bases to trimming and J lost 7 bases, with 12 bases between them.

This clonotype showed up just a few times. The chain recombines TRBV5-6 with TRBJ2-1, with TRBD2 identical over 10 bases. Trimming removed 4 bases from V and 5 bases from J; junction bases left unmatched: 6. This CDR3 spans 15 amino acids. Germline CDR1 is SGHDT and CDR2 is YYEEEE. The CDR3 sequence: CASSPTSGSHNEQFF. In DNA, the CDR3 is TGTGCCAGCAGCCCGACTAGCGGGTCTCACAATGAGCAGTTCTTC.

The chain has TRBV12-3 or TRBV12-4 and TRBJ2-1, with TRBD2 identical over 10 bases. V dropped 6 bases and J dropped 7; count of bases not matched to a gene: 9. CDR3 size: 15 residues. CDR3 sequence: CASRISSGSLNEQFF. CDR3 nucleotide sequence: TGTGCCAGCAGGATTTCTAGCGGGAGTTTGAATGAGCAGTTCTTC.

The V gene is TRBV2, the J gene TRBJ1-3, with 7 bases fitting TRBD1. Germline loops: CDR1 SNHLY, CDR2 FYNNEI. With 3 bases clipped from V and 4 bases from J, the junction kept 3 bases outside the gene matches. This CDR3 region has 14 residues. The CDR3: CASSDTGEGNTIYF. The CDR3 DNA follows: TGTGCCAGCAGTGATACAGGGGAAGGAAACACCATATATTTT. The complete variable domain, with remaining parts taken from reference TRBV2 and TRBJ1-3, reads EPEVTQTPSHQVTQMGQEVILRCVPISNHLYFYWYRQILGQKVEFLVSFYNNEISEKSEIFDDQFSVERPDGSNFTLKIRSTKLEDSAMYFCASSDTGEGNTIYFGEGSWLTVV.

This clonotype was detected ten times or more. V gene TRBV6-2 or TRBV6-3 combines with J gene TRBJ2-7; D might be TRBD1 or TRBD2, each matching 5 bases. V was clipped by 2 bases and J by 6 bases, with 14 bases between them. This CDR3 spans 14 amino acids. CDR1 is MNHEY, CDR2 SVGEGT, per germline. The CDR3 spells CASSYMGVGLEQYF. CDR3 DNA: TGTGCCAGCAGTTACATGGGAGTGGGGCTCGAGCAGTACTTC.